Below, 15 T cell receptor beta chains from the same sample are listed, as sequenced in a study of shared clonotypes between healthy human individuals. The method was immunoSEQ multiplex PCR; TCRdb's version includes in-frame clones alone and lacks a portion of them. The repertoire holds 650,000 to 800,000 clones, with around 77% as singletons. Sequencing was performed on memory CD4+ T cells sorted from blood. Subset noted: CD45RA-negative fraction. The origin of the receptors is a woman aged 25-40 years in good health.

This clone showed up just a few times. The V call is TRBV5-6, the J call TRBJ2-1; D ambiguous. From germline, CDR1 is SGHDT and CDR2 YYEEEE. The CDR3 has 13 amino acids. V was pared by 4 bases and J by 8 bases, with 13 bases between. The CDR3 DNA reads TGTGCCAGCAGCCCCCTTGACTCCGATGAGCAGTTCTTC. Translating it yields CASSPLDSDEQFF.

This chain uses TRBV18 with TRBJ1-1; D uncertain. Per germline, CDR1 KGHSH and CDR2 LQKENI. The germline V and J ends were trimmed by 8 bases and 0 bases, with 10 bases remaining between them. The CDR3 runs to 13 residues. The CDR3 DNA is TGTGCCAGCGCCCCTACCATGAACACTGAAGCTTTCTTT. Its translation: CASAPTMNTEAFF.

The genes are TRBV27 and TRBJ1-4; D is undetermined. The CDR3 runs to 13 residues. Germline V CDR1 and CDR2: MNHEY, SMNVEV (reference sequence). Deletions cut 2 bases from V and 6 bases from J, with 7 bases between. The chain's CDR3 is CASSLVGYEKLFF. DNA for the CDR3: TGTGCCAGCAGTTTAGTGGGGTATGAAAAACTGTTTTTT.

The chain carries TRBV5-1 and TRBJ2-5; 7 nucleotides match TRBD1. Germline V gene lookup returns CDR1 SGHRS and CDR2 YFSETQ. Germline trimming cut 4 bases from V and 2 bases from J; bases unmatched to any gene: 8. This CDR3 has 15 residues. The CDR3 loop reads CASSQLGQLQETQYF. In DNA, the CDR3 is TGCGCCAGCAGCCAATTGGGACAGCTACAAGAGACCCAGTACTTC.

The chain is built from TRBV10-3 and TRBJ2-1; D remains ambiguous. The length of the CDR3 is 10 residues. V dropped 7 bases and J dropped 7 bases, with 5 bases sitting between them. CDR1 and CDR2 (germline): ENHRY, SYGVKD. The CDR3: CAIMLNEQFF. For the CDR3, the DNA is TGTGCCATCATGCTTAATGAGCAGTTCTTC.

With regard to this clone: Within the sample, other DNA sequences also encode this same CDR3. The chain uses TRBV2 and TRBJ1-2; no firm D call. CDR3 length: 12 amino acids. Trimming shortened V by 0 bases and J by 4 bases, and 3 bases separated the two germline ends. The germline CDR1 and CDR2 sequences are SNHLY and FYNNEI. The CDR3 spells CASSEASYGYTF. The CDR3 DNA is TGTGCCAGCAGTGAAGCGAGCTATGGCTACACCTTC.

The CDR3 loop reads CASSSGTLANSPLHF. The CDR3 nucleotides are TGTGCCAGCAGCTCCGGGACTCTTGCTAATTCACCCCTCCACTTT. This rearrangement joins TRBV11-1 to TRBJ1-6; D is perhaps TRBD1 (5 bases). Germline lookup yields CDR1 SGHAT and CDR2 FQDESV (reference sequence). The CDR3 spans 15 residues. Deletions cut 4 bases from V and 6 bases from J, with 13 bases between.

CDR3 residues: CASSSGTAGTDTQYF. CDR3 bases: TGTGCCAGCAGCTCCGGGACAGCCGGCACAGATACGCAGTATTTT. This chain joins TRBV7-9 and TRBJ2-3; 7 bases are shared with TRBD1. The trim removed 4 bases at V and 1 base at J, leaving 5 bases unmatched. The CDR3 contains 15 residues. Germline values: CDR1 SEHNR, CDR2 FQNEAQ (reference sequence).

The rearrangement joins TRBV5-7 to TRBJ1-4; D remains ambiguous. TRBV5-7 is an ORF for which the function is uncertain. The V and J ends lost 5 bases and 4 bases respectively, with 9 bases between them. The CDR3 totals 13 residues. CDR3 in amino acids: CASRAGGNEKLFF. The CDR3 DNA follows: TGTGCCAGCAGAGCAGGCGGTAATGAAAAACTGTTTTTT.

This sequence joins TRBV19 and TRBJ2-3; 11 bases line up with TRBD2. The CDR3 loop spans 16 amino acids. Per germline, CDR1 LNHDA and CDR2 SQIVND (reference sequence). With 3 bases clipped from V and 3 bases from J, the junction kept 5 bases outside the gene matches. Here the CDR3 DNA reads TGTGCCAGTAGTATTCGACTAGCGGGAAATACAGATACGCAGTATTTT. This sequence encodes CASSIRLAGNTDTQYF.

The sample holds a few counts of this clone. The chain has TRBV6-5 and TRBJ1-5; D gene uncertain. CDR3 length equals 13 residues. V was pared by 6 bases and J by 1 base, with 7 bases between. Germline-derived CDR1 and CDR2 are MNHEY and SVGAGI. Here the CDR3 DNA reads TGTGCCAGCAGGCTACAGAGCAATCAGCCCCAGCATTTT. It codes for CASRLQSNQPQHF.

This clone occurred once. The chain links TRBV4-1 to TRBJ1-2; D remains ambiguous. V was pared by 0 bases and J by 0 bases, with 8 bases between. CDR1 and CDR2 from the germline V gene are MGHRA and YSYEKL. This CDR3 spans 15 amino acids. This CDR3 reads CASSQDTASNYGYTF. CDR3 nucleotide sequence: TGCGCCAGCAGCCAAGACACAGCGTCTAACTATGGCTACACCTTC.

The genes are TRBV25-1 and TRBJ2-1; 8 bases match TRBD1. V shed 4 bases and J 3 bases; nucleotides not matched to a gene: 11. There are 17 residues in the CDR3. The germline CDR1 and CDR2 sequences are MGHDK and SYGVNS. CDR3 protein: CASSGGPGTGSYNEQFF. The DNA of the CDR3 is TGTGCCAGCAGTGGAGGTCCCGGGACAGGCAGCTACAATGAGCAGTTCTTC. The full variable domain, completed using reference TRBV25-1 and TRBJ2-1, is EADIYQTPRYLVIGTGKKITLECSQTMGHDKMYWYQQDPGMELHLIHYSYGVNSTEKGDLSSESTVSRIRTEHFPLTLESARPSHTSQYLCASSGGPGTGSYNEQFFGPGTRLTVL.

This clone was observed a few times. Different DNA sequences within this sample yield the same CDR3. The V and J genes are TRBV20-1 and TRBJ2-7, with D perhaps TRBD2 (5 bases). This CDR3 contains 11 residues. Germline-derived CDR1 and CDR2 are DFQATT and SNEGSKA (reference sequence). The V end was cut by 1 base, the J end by 6 bases, with 7 bases between. CDR3 DNA sequence: TGCAGTGCTAGAGGAGGGTCCGAGCAGTACTTC. The encoded protein is CSARGGSEQYF.

CDR3 nucleotide sequence: TGTGCCAGCAGTTTATACGGTGAAGGCTACACCTTC. Its protein product is CASSLYGEGYTF. The gene calls are TRBV7-2 and TRBJ1-2; D remains unclear. Germline CDR1 is SGHTA and CDR2 is FQGNSA. Trimming took off 6 bases at V and 8 bases at J, with 13 bases between the two ends. CDR3 length: 12 amino acids.